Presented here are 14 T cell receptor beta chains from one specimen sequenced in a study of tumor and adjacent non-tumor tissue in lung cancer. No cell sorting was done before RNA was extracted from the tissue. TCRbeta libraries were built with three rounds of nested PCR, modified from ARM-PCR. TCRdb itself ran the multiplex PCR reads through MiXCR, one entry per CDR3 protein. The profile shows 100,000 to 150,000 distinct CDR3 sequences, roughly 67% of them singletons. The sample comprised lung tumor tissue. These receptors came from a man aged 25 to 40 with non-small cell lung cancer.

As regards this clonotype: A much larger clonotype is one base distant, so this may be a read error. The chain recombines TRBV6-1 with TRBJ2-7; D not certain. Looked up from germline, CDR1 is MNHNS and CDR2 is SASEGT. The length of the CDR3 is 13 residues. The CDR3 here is CVSSEIGSYEQYF. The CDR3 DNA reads TGTGTCAGCAGTGAAATCGGCTCCTACGAGCAGTACTTC.

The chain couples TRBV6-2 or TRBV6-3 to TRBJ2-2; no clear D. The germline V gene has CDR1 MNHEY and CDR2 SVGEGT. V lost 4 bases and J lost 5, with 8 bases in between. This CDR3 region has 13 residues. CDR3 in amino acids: CASSLERTGELFF. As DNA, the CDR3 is TGTGCCAGCAGTTTAGAGAGGACCGGGGAGCTGTTTTTT.

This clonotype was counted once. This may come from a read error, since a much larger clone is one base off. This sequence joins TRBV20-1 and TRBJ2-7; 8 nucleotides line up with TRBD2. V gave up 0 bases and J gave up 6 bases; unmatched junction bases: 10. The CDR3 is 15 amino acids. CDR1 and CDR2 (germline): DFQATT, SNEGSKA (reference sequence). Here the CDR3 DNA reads TGCAGTGCTAGAGATTTCAGCGGGGGCCCCTGCGAGCAGTACTTC. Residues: CSARDFSGGPCEQYF.

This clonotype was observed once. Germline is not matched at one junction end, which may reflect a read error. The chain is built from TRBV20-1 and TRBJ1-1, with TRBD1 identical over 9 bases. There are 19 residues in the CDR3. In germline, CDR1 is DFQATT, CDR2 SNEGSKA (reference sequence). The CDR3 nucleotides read TGCAGAGCTATACAGGGGGCGAGGTTTTTTAAATCCCAGAACACTGAAGCTTTCTTT. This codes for CRAIQGARFFKSQNTEAFF.

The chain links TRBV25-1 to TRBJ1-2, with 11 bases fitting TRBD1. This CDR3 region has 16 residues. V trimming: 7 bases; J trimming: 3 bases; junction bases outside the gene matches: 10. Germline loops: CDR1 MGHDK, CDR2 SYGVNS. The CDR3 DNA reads TGTGCCAGCACTGACGTCCGGGGACAGGGGGACTATGGCTACACCTTC. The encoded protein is CASTDVRGQGDYGYTF.

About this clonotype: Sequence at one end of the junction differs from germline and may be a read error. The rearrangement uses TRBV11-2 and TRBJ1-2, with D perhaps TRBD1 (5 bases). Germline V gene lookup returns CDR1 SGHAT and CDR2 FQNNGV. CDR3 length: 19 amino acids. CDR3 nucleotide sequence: TGTACCAGCAGCTTAGGTAATCAGCAGGGACCTACATCGGCCTATGGCTACACCTTC. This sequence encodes CTSSLGNQQGPTSAYGYTF.

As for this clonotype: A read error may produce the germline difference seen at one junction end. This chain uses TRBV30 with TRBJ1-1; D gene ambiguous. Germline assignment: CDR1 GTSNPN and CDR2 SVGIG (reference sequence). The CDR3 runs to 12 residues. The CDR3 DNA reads TGTACCTGGGGTGACTCGAACACTGAAGCTTTCTTT. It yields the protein CTWGDSNTEAFF.

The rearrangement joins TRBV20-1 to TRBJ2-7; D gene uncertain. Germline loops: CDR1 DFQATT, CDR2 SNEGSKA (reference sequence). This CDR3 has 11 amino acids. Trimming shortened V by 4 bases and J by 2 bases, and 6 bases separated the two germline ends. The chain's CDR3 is CSANGPYEQYF. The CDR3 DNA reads TGCAGTGCTAATGGCCCCTACGAGCAGTACTTC.

The CDR3 nucleotides read TGCAGCGTTGCAGGTAACGGTTATCAGCCCCAGCATTTT. It codes for CSVAGNGYQPQHF. The chain carries TRBV29-1 and TRBJ1-5; D unclear. Trimming removed 4 bases at V and 5 bases at J, with 12 bases between. The V gene's germline CDR1 is SQVTM and CDR2 ANQGSEA. The CDR3 length is 13 residues.

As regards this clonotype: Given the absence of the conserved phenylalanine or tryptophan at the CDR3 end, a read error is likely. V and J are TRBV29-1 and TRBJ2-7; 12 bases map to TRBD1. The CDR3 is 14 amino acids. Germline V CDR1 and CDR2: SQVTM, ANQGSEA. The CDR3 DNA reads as TGCAACGTTGCTGTGGGGACAGGGGGCCACGAGCAGTACTAC. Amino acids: CNVAVGTGGHEQYY.

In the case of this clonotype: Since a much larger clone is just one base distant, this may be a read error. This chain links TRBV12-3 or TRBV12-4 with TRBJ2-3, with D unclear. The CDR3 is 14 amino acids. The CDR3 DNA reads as TGTGCCAACAGTTTATCGACTCCCACAGATACGCAGTATTTT. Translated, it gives CANSLSTPTDTQYF.

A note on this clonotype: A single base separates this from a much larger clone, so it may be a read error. Written as DNA, the CDR3 is TGTGCCAGCACCGGGATGTTTGGAGCTTTCTTT. Its translation: CASTGMFGAFF. The chain employs TRBV6-1 and TRBJ1-1; no reliable D call. Germline CDR1 and CDR2: MNHNS and SASEGT. CDR3 size: 11 residues. V was cut by 7 bases and J by 10 bases, with 13 bases left in between.

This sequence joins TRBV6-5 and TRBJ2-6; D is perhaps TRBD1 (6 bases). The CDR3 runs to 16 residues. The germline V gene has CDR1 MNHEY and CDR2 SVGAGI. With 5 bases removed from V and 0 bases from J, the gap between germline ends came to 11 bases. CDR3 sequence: CASSPGHGSGANVLTF. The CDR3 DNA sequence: TGTGCCAGCAGTCCGGGACACGGCTCTGGGGCCAACGTCCTGACTTTC.

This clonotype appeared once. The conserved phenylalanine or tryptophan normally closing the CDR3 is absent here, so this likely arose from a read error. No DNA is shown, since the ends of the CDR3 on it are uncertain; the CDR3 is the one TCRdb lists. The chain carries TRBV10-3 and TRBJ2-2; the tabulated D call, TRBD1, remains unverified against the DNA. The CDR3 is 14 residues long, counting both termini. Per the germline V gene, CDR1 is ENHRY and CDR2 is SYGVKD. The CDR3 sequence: CAISGGVFTGELFL.